This T cell receptor (beta chain) was sequenced during a study of T cell changes during pregnancy in multiple sclerosis. Sequenced by immunoSEQ multiplex PCR; TCRdb stores in-frame clones only, minus some. In the table there are roughly 40,000 clones, roughly 90% of which are singletons. The source was CD8+ T cells from peripheral blood mononuclear cells, collected in the first trimester of pregnancy. This receptor was obtained from a female donor with multiple sclerosis, enrolled in a pregnancy study.

This chain's CDR3 is CASSRLDRVGTEAFF. The DNA for the CDR3 is TGTGCCAGCAGCAGACTGGACAGGGTTGGCACTGAAGCTTTCTTT. This rearrangement joins TRBV9 to TRBJ1-1; TRBD1 aligns across 8 bases. The CDR3 spans 15 residues. After removal of 4 bases from V and 4 bases from J, the junction contained 9 bases not matched to a gene. Germline values: CDR1 SGDLS, CDR2 YYNGEE.